The 5 T cell receptor beta chains reported below all come from one sample, sequenced in a study of cytomegalovirus exposure and HLA in healthy donors. This PCR relied on a set of 60 Vbeta primers and 13 Jbeta primers. Sequencing used immunoSEQ multiplex PCR; TCRdb keeps in-frame clones, though not all of them. Of tens of thousands of clones in the sample, roughly 65% were seen once. Sequenced: PBMCs. These receptors came from a woman aged 25 to 39 in good health and CMV-seronegative.

The chain carries TRBV6-5 and TRBJ1-3; no firm D call. CDR1 is MNHEY and CDR2 is SVGAGI in the germline V gene. V dropped 5 bases and J dropped 1 base, with 12 bases sitting between them. CDR3 length equals 15 residues. This chain's CDR3 is CASSTSPRSGNTIYF. In DNA form, the CDR3 reads TGTGCCAGCAGTACTTCCCCTAGGTCTGGAAACACCATATATTTT.

J is TRBJ2-1 and V is TRBV9, with D possibly being TRBD2 (7 bases). The ends were cut back, 0 bases at V and 6 bases at J, with 13 bases in the middle. The CDR3 totals 15 residues. Germline V lookup: CDR1 SGDLS, CDR2 YYNGEE. The CDR3 sequence is CASSVAGGSGNEQFF. In DNA, the CDR3 is TGTGCCAGCAGCGTAGCGGGGGGCTCGGGCAATGAGCAGTTCTTC.

The chain has TRBV30 and TRBJ1-4, with a possible D match to TRBD1 (6 bases). The V gene's germline CDR1 is GTSNPN and CDR2 SVGIG (reference sequence). V shed 3 bases and J shed 4 bases, with 9 bases lying between them. The CDR3 spans 13 residues. This CDR3 reads CAWRGTFNEKLFF. The CDR3 DNA is TGTGCCTGGAGGGGGACATTTAATGAAAAACTGTTTTTT.

The chain uses TRBV30 and TRBJ2-2, with 8 bases lining up with TRBD2. This CDR3 spans 16 amino acids. Germline-derived CDR1 and CDR2 are GTSNPN and SVGIG (reference sequence). Trimming cost V 0 bases and J 7 bases; bases outside gene matches: 10. The CDR3 nucleotides read TGTGCCTGGAGTGTAGACCCCGGGGGGGCCATCGGGGAGCTGTTTTTT. Translation: CAWSVDPGGAIGELFF. Combining the CDR3 with reference TRBV30 and TRBJ2-2 gives the whole variable domain SQTIHQWPATLVQPVGSPLSLECTVEGTSNPNLYWYRQAAGRGLQLLFYSVGIGQISSEVPQNLSASRPQDRQFILSSKKLLLSDSGFYLCAWSVDPGGAIGELFFGEGSRLTVL.

This clone was observed once. The gene calls are TRBV18 and TRBJ1-1, with 8 bases fitting TRBD1. V lost 3 bases to trimming and J lost 4 bases; unmatched junction nucleotides: 10. This CDR3 has 16 residues. CDR1 is KGHSH and CDR2 is LQKENI in the germline V gene. CDR3 region: CASSPPGGAGGTEAFF. The CDR3, as DNA: TGTGCCAGCTCACCCCCAGGGGGCGCTGGGGGCACTGAAGCTTTCTTT.